These T cell receptor beta chains were read from a single sample in a study of read filtering for tumor transcriptome and immune sequencing. TCRdb used MiXCR to reprocess the reads, holding one entry per CDR3 protein. The sample lists 43,000 or so distinct CDR3 sequences, approximately 12% occurring once. Material: a population of CD138-negative cells sorted from bone marrow. The origin of the receptors is a donor at least 40 years old with multiple myeloma. Both conserved end residues are part of each CDR3. Each record gives: J gene, CDR3 length, D gene, clone size, V gene, CDR3 protein, CDR3 DNA. The D gene is left open where the match is weak. Clone size is not always given. Where it is, it says once, few, many or a class for expanded clones.

j_call: TRBJ1-1
cdr3_length: 13
d_call: .
clone_size: many
v_call: TRBV14
cdr3_aa: CASRLAGNTEAFF
cdr3_nt: TGTGCCAGCAGACTAGCGGGGAACACTGAAGCTTTCTTT

j_call: TRBJ2-1
cdr3_length: 16
d_call: .
clone_size: many
v_call: TRBV5-1
cdr3_aa: CASSGGAGNAGNEQFF
cdr3_nt: TGCGCCAGCAGCGGGGGAGCGGGTAACGCGGGCAATGAGCAGTTCTTC

j_call: TRBJ2-7
cdr3_length: 11
d_call: TRBD1
clone_size: many
v_call: TRBV29-1
cdr3_aa: CSGGQGNEQYF
cdr3_nt: TGCAGCGGGGGACAGGGAAACGAGCAGTACTTC

j_call: TRBJ2-2
cdr3_length: 14
d_call: TRBD2
clone_size: many
v_call: TRBV11-3
cdr3_aa: CASSHGTNLGELFF
cdr3_nt: TGTGCCAGCAGCCACGGGACTAACCTGGGGGAGCTGTTTTTT

j_call: TRBJ2-6
cdr3_length: 19
d_call: .
clone_size: many
v_call: TRBV5-6
cdr3_aa: CASSTRGPAKYSGANVLTF
cdr3_nt: TGTGCCAGCAGCACCCGGGGGCCAGCAAAGTACTCTGGGGCCAACGTCCTGACTTTC

j_call: TRBJ2-7
cdr3_length: 13
d_call: .
clone_size: many
v_call: TRBV29-1
cdr3_aa: CSVKRGQRDEQYF
cdr3_nt: TGCAGCGTTAAAAGGGGACAGCGGGACGAGCAGTACTTC

j_call: TRBJ2-1
cdr3_length: 14
d_call: .
clone_size: .
v_call: TRBV20-1
cdr3_aa: CSARRASAYNERFF
cdr3_nt: TGCAGTGCCCGAAGGGCTAGCGCCTACAATGAGCGGTTCTTC

j_call: TRBJ1-6
cdr3_length: 15
d_call: .
clone_size: many
v_call: TRBV7-6
cdr3_aa: CASSLAVRYNSPLHF
cdr3_nt: TGTGCCAGCAGCTTAGCAGTGAGATATAATTCACCCCTCCACTTT

j_call: TRBJ2-2
cdr3_length: 12
d_call: .
clone_size: many
v_call: TRBV29-1
cdr3_aa: CSVGRNTGELFF
cdr3_nt: TGCAGCGTAGGGAGGAACACCGGGGAGCTGTTTTTT

j_call: TRBJ2-3
cdr3_length: 15
d_call: .
clone_size: many
v_call: TRBV20-1
cdr3_aa: CSAPSRGEGTDTQYF
cdr3_nt: TGCAGTGCCCCCAGTAGGGGGGAAGGTACAGATACGCAGTATTTT

j_call: TRBJ2-1
cdr3_length: 17
d_call: .
clone_size: many
v_call: TRBV19
cdr3_aa: CASSINSGTSSYNEQFF
cdr3_nt: TGTGCCAGTAGTATAAACAGCGGCACCAGCTCCTACAATGAGCAGTTCTTC

j_call: TRBJ2-1
cdr3_length: 15
d_call: .
clone_size: .
v_call: TRBV12-3/TRBV12-4
cdr3_aa: CASSLGPIFPAEQFF
cdr3_nt: TGTGCCAGCAGTTTGGGTCCAATCTTTCCGGCCGAGCAGTTCTTC

j_call: TRBJ2-3
cdr3_length: 14
d_call: .
clone_size: many
v_call: TRBV4-2
cdr3_aa: CASSPGLGTDTQYF
cdr3_nt: TGTGCCAGCAGTCCGGGACTCGGCACAGATACGCAGTATTTT

j_call: TRBJ1-5
cdr3_length: 16
d_call: .
clone_size: many
v_call: TRBV5-1
cdr3_aa: CASSLVGRDGNQPQHF
cdr3_nt: TGCGCCAGCAGCTTGGTGGGACGTGATGGCAATCAGCCCCAGCATTTT

j_call: TRBJ2-7
cdr3_length: 13
d_call: .
clone_size: many
v_call: TRBV12-3/TRBV12-4
cdr3_aa: CASSFAGALEQYF
cdr3_nt: TGTGCCAGCAGTTTTGCGGGGGCCCTCGAGCAGTACTTC

j_call: TRBJ1-5
cdr3_length: 11
d_call: .
clone_size: many
v_call: TRBV23-1
cdr3_aa: CASSRSQPQHF
cdr3_nt: TGCGCCAGCAGTCGATCTCAGCCCCAGCATTTT

j_call: TRBJ2-7
cdr3_length: 16
d_call: TRBD1
clone_size: .
v_call: TRBV19
cdr3_aa: CASRLSVTGELYEQYF
cdr3_nt: TGTGCCAGCCGATTATCCGTGACAGGGGAGTTGTACGAGCAGTACTTC

j_call: TRBJ1-5
cdr3_length: 13
d_call: .
clone_size: many
v_call: TRBV28
cdr3_aa: CASSSQGNQPQHF
cdr3_nt: TGTGCCAGCAGTTCGCAGGGGAATCAGCCCCAGCATTTT

j_call: TRBJ2-7
cdr3_length: 13
d_call: .
clone_size: many
v_call: TRBV29-1
cdr3_aa: CSVGTERDYEQYF
cdr3_nt: TGCAGCGTTGGGACGGAAAGAGACTACGAGCAGTACTTC

j_call: TRBJ2-1
cdr3_length: 14
d_call: TRBD2
clone_size: many
v_call: TRBV20-1
cdr3_aa: CSARSGTSYNEQFF
cdr3_nt: TGCAGTGCTAGGTCCGGGACTAGTTACAATGAGCAGTTCTTC

j_call: TRBJ2-1
cdr3_length: 14
d_call: TRBD2
clone_size: many
v_call: TRBV18
cdr3_aa: CASSPLAGYNEQFF
cdr3_nt: TGTGCCAGCTCACCACTAGCGGGTTACAATGAGCAGTTCTTC

j_call: TRBJ2-1
cdr3_length: 16
d_call: TRBD2
clone_size: many
v_call: TRBV4-3
cdr3_aa: CASSQLLAGGYNEQFF
cdr3_nt: TGCGCCAGCAGCCAACTCCTAGCGGGAGGTTACAATGAGCAGTTCTTC

j_call: TRBJ1-1
cdr3_length: 15
d_call: .
clone_size: many
v_call: TRBV3-1
cdr3_aa: CASSPSRGLFLEAFF
cdr3_nt: TGTGCCAGCAGCCCCTCTCGGGGGCTCTTCCTTGAAGCTTTCTTT

j_call: TRBJ1-1
cdr3_length: 15
d_call: TRBD1
clone_size: many
v_call: TRBV4-1
cdr3_aa: CASSQLDRGFAEAFF
cdr3_nt: TGCGCCAGCAGCCAGCTCGACAGGGGGTTCGCTGAAGCTTTCTTT

j_call: TRBJ2-1
cdr3_length: 15
d_call: .
clone_size: many
v_call: TRBV29-1
cdr3_aa: CSVVGGRTSYNEQFF
cdr3_nt: TGCAGCGTTGTTGGTGGGAGAACCTCCTACAATGAGCAGTTCTTC

j_call: TRBJ1-1
cdr3_length: 16
d_call: .
clone_size: many
v_call: TRBV6-1
cdr3_aa: CASSDLSGRKNTEAFF
cdr3_nt: TGTGCCAGCAGTGACCTATCGGGACGGAAGAACACTGAAGCTTTCTTT

j_call: TRBJ2-7
cdr3_length: 15
d_call: TRBD2
clone_size: many
v_call: TRBV7-2
cdr3_aa: CASSRTGTTAYEQYF
cdr3_nt: TGTGCCAGCAGCCGTACCGGGACTACAGCCTACGAGCAGTACTTC

j_call: TRBJ1-1
cdr3_length: 15
d_call: .
clone_size: many
v_call: TRBV29-1
cdr3_aa: CSATPGTQFGTEAFF
cdr3_nt: TGCAGCGCTACACCCGGGACCCAGTTTGGCACTGAAGCTTTCTTT

j_call: TRBJ2-2
cdr3_length: 12
d_call: .
clone_size: many
v_call: TRBV30
cdr3_aa: CAWSANVGELFF
cdr3_nt: TGTGCCTGGAGTGCTAATGTCGGGGAGCTGTTTTTT

j_call: TRBJ2-2
cdr3_length: 17
d_call: TRBD2
clone_size: many
v_call: TRBV5-1
cdr3_aa: CASSSRTSGSGAGELFF
cdr3_nt: TGCGCCAGCAGCTCTAGGACTAGCGGGAGTGGCGCCGGGGAGCTGTTTTTT

j_call: TRBJ2-3
cdr3_length: 15
d_call: .
clone_size: many
v_call: TRBV7-2
cdr3_aa: CASSRVGGALDTQYF
cdr3_nt: TGTGCCAGCAGCCGGGTTGGGGGGGCGCTGGATACGCAGTATTTT

j_call: TRBJ2-3
cdr3_length: 18
d_call: TRBD2
clone_size: many
v_call: TRBV5-1
cdr3_aa: CASSQRRGAGGPSDTQYF
cdr3_nt: TGCGCCAGCAGCCAACGGCGGGGAGCGGGAGGGCCCTCAGATACGCAGTATTTT

j_call: TRBJ1-1
cdr3_length: 16
d_call: .
clone_size: many
v_call: TRBV2
cdr3_aa: CASSGPSGRQNTEAFF
cdr3_nt: TGTGCCAGCAGTGGGCCCTCGGGCAGGCAGAACACTGAAGCTTTCTTT

j_call: TRBJ2-1
cdr3_length: 13
d_call: .
clone_size: many
v_call: TRBV20-1
cdr3_aa: CSPGPQVYNEQFF
cdr3_nt: TGCAGTCCGGGACCTCAAGTGTACAATGAGCAGTTCTTC

j_call: TRBJ1-2
cdr3_length: 13
d_call: .
clone_size: many
v_call: TRBV7-9
cdr3_aa: CASSLANRDLLFF
cdr3_nt: TGTGCCAGCAGCTTAGCGAACAGGGACCTCCTATTCTTC

j_call: TRBJ2-1
cdr3_length: 15
d_call: TRBD2
clone_size: once
v_call: TRBV7-2
cdr3_aa: CASSPLTSGINEQFF
cdr3_nt: TGTGCCAGCAGCCCCCTGACTAGCGGAATTAATGAGCAGTTCTTC

j_call: TRBJ2-2
cdr3_length: 16
d_call: TRBD2
clone_size: many
v_call: TRBV29-1
cdr3_aa: CSVRGGRGVNTGELFF
cdr3_nt: TGCAGCGTTCGGGGCGGGAGGGGAGTGAACACCGGGGAGCTGTTTTTT

j_call: TRBJ2-5
cdr3_length: 16
d_call: TRBD1
clone_size: many
v_call: TRBV3-1
cdr3_aa: CASSQRGTGLQETQYF
cdr3_nt: TGTGCCAGCAGCCAACGAGGGACAGGGTTACAAGAGACCCAGTACTTC

j_call: TRBJ2-1
cdr3_length: 15
d_call: .
clone_size: many
v_call: TRBV10-1
cdr3_aa: CASSAQGRTTDEQFF
cdr3_nt: TGCGCCAGCAGTGCCCAGGGCAGAACTACGGATGAGCAGTTCTTC

j_call: TRBJ2-1
cdr3_length: 15
d_call: .
clone_size: many
v_call: TRBV7-3
cdr3_aa: CASSPGGLNGDEQFF
cdr3_nt: TGTGCCAGCAGCCCCGGGGGCCTCAATGGGGATGAGCAGTTCTTC

j_call: TRBJ2-7
cdr3_length: 13
d_call: TRBD1
clone_size: many
v_call: TRBV7-8
cdr3_aa: CASSSGTGYEQYF
cdr3_nt: TGTGCCAGCAGCTCCGGGACAGGGTACGAGCAGTACTTC

j_call: TRBJ2-1
cdr3_length: 10
d_call: .
clone_size: medium-sized
v_call: TRBV20-1
cdr3_aa: CSACKSDCFF
cdr3_nt: TGCAGTGCTTGCAAGTCCGATTGTTTCTTC

j_call: TRBJ2-3
cdr3_length: 16
d_call: .
clone_size: many
v_call: TRBV19
cdr3_aa: CASSSASSLHTDTQYF
cdr3_nt: TGTGCCAGTAGTAGTGCTTCTAGTCTGCACACAGATACGCAGTATTTT

j_call: TRBJ2-1
cdr3_length: 16
d_call: TRBD2
clone_size: many
v_call: TRBV7-9
cdr3_aa: CASSPGGLAGGGEQFF
cdr3_nt: TGTGCCAGCAGCCCAGGAGGACTAGCGGGAGGGGGCGAGCAGTTCTTC

j_call: TRBJ2-1
cdr3_length: 16
d_call: .
clone_size: many
v_call: TRBV11-2
cdr3_aa: CASSSPVAGPYNGQFF
cdr3_nt: TGTGCCAGCAGCTCCCCCGTGGCAGGACCCTACAATGGGCAGTTCTTC

j_call: TRBJ2-7
cdr3_length: 13
d_call: .
clone_size: .
v_call: TRBV5-1
cdr3_aa: CASSPTTGYEQYF
cdr3_nt: TGCGCCAGCAGCCCTACAACAGGTTACGAGCAGTACTTC

j_call: TRBJ2-3
cdr3_length: 12
d_call: .
clone_size: many
v_call: TRBV6-6
cdr3_aa: CASRKYADTQYF
cdr3_nt: TGTGCCAGCAGAAAGTATGCCGATACGCAGTATTTT

j_call: TRBJ2-3
cdr3_length: 16
d_call: .
clone_size: many
v_call: TRBV10-2
cdr3_aa: CASSESRASSTDTQYF
cdr3_nt: TGCGCCAGCAGTGAATCCAGGGCCTCTAGCACAGATACGCAGTATTTT

j_call: TRBJ2-3
cdr3_length: 17
d_call: .
clone_size: many
v_call: TRBV7-2
cdr3_aa: CASSYAMGAGGTDTQYF
cdr3_nt: TGTGCCAGCAGCTACGCAATGGGAGCTGGGGGCACAGATACGCAGTATTTT

j_call: TRBJ2-3
cdr3_length: 14
d_call: .
clone_size: many
v_call: TRBV7-3
cdr3_aa: CASSLNSQADTQYF
cdr3_nt: TGTGCCAGCAGCTTAAATTCACAGGCAGATACGCAGTATTTT

j_call: TRBJ2-1
cdr3_length: 13
d_call: .
clone_size: many
v_call: TRBV5-6
cdr3_aa: CASRSHGSNEQFF
cdr3_nt: TGTGCCAGCAGGTCACATGGTTCCAATGAGCAGTTCTTC

j_call: TRBJ2-1
cdr3_length: 14
d_call: .
clone_size: many
v_call: TRBV20-1
cdr3_aa: CSARLALSYNEQFF
cdr3_nt: TGCAGTGCTAGGCTAGCGCTGTCCTACAATGAGCAGTTCTTC

j_call: TRBJ2-3
cdr3_length: 11
d_call: .
clone_size: many
v_call: TRBV7-2
cdr3_aa: CASSGGDTQYF
cdr3_nt: TGTGCCAGCAGCGGGGGAGATACGCAGTATTTT

j_call: TRBJ2-4
cdr3_length: 13
d_call: .
clone_size: many
v_call: TRBV6-5
cdr3_aa: CASSNGLLSIQYF
cdr3_nt: TGTGCCAGCAGCAACGGGCTCCTAAGCATTCAGTACTTC

j_call: TRBJ2-5
cdr3_length: 13
d_call: .
clone_size: many
v_call: TRBV29-1
cdr3_aa: CSVEDPASETQYF
cdr3_nt: TGCAGCGTTGAAGATCCAGCTTCAGAGACCCAGTACTTC

j_call: TRBJ2-5
cdr3_length: 14
d_call: .
clone_size: many
v_call: TRBV5-1
cdr3_aa: CASSLSRNQETQYF
cdr3_nt: TGCGCCAGCAGCTTGTCACGAAACCAAGAGACCCAGTACTTC